The clone carrying this T cell receptor (beta chain) was observed a handful of times. This record comes from a study of blood T cell repertoires in COVID-19. This table comes from immunoSEQ multiplex PCR, and its TCRdb copy is limited to in-frame clones, with some not included. The sample lists 95,000 to 150,000 clones; around four fifths were seen once. This receptor was obtained from a man aged 55-75 years with active or convalescent COVID-19. Sequencing input: peripheral blood.

The CDR3 nucleotides are TGTGCCAGCAGCTTAGGGAATGCGGGTCAGCCCCAGCATTTT. Translation gives CASSLGNAGQPQHF. The chain combines TRBV7-2 with TRBJ1-5; D is uncertain. This CDR3 spans 14 amino acids. Germline CDR1 reads SGHTA; CDR2 reads FQGNSA. V lost 1 base and J lost 6, with 10 bases in between.